The clone carrying this TCR beta chain was counted between two and nine times. Its specificity is unknown. The method was immunoSEQ multiplex PCR; TCRdb's version includes in-frame clones alone and lacks a portion of them. This table has 90,000 to 130,000 clones, approximately 83% appearing once. Trimming took off 4 bases at V and 5 bases at J, with 14 bases between the two ends. Germline V CDR1 and CDR2: SQVTM, ANQGSEA. The CDR3 has 13 residues. This sample was included in a study of T cell responses to AZD1222 COVID-19 vaccine. Study background: Samples with a second dose at about 4 or about 12 weeks were pooled together.

Points from the study as a whole: There were repertoire samples only from the period after the peak T cell response. Clonal diversity may have been underestimated, and the donors were mostly white British, with more females than males.

The chain uses TRBV29-1 and TRBJ2-5, with D perhaps matching TRBD2 (5 bases). The TCR originated in an adult in good health. This specimen consisted of peripheral blood, obtained on day 0 of AZD1222 vaccination. The CDR3 nucleotides read TGCAGCGTTGGGACTTCAGTCTGGGAGACCCAGTACTTC. It specifies CSVGTSVWETQYF.